A single sample gave rise to the 8 T cell receptor beta chains below, sequenced in a study of T cell responses to AZD1222 COVID-19 vaccine. The repertoire was sequenced with immunoSEQ multiplex PCR; TCRdb's copy has only in-frame clones and lacks some. The sample contains 99,000 or so clones, around nine tenths of which appear only once. The sequencing here drew on peripheral blood, taken on day 0 of AZD1222 vaccination. The source of these receptors is an adult in good health.

The genes are TRBV19 and TRBJ2-5; perhaps TRBD1 as D (5 bases). Trimming pared 1 base from V and 3 bases from J, leaving 12 bases between. The length of the CDR3 is 15 residues. The germline V gene has CDR1 LNHDA and CDR2 SQIVND (reference sequence). CDR3 sequence: CASSIGEQVKETQYF. CDR3 coding DNA: TGTGCCAGTAGTATAGGCGAACAGGTCAAAGAGACCCAGTACTTC.

The V call is TRBV19, the J call TRBJ1-2; D remains ambiguous. In germline, CDR1 is LNHDA, CDR2 SQIVND (reference sequence). The CDR3 sequence is 13 residues long. Trimming took 10 bases from V and 1 from J, leaving 13 bases between them. The CDR3 spells CATTTAGNYGYTF. The CDR3 nucleotides read TGTGCCACCACCACGGCGGGTAACTATGGCTACACCTTC.

The sample holds a few counts of this clone. The V call is TRBV5-1, the J call TRBJ1-6; no reliable D call. The V end was cut by 0 bases, the J end by 8 bases, with 12 bases between. The CDR3 is made up of 15 amino acids. From germline, CDR1 is SGHRS and CDR2 YFSETQ. The CDR3 sequence is CASSLAGRNYSPLHF. In nucleotides, the CDR3 is TGCGCCAGCAGCTTGGCTGGCCGAAACTATTCACCCCTCCACTTT.

The genes are TRBV28 and TRBJ2-7, with a possible D match to TRBD1 (7 bases). Looked up from germline, CDR1 is MDHEN and CDR2 is SYDVKM. V lost 1 base to trimming and J lost 7 bases, with 17 bases between them. CDR3 length equals 15 residues. In nucleotides, the CDR3 is TGTGCCAGCAGTTTATTAACAGGGGACTCGGAGGAGCAGTACTTC. Translating gives CASSLLTGDSEEQYF.

The V and J genes are TRBV19 and TRBJ2-1; D is unclear. V was shortened by 6 bases and J by 6 bases, with 21 bases between the two germline ends. Germline CDR1 and CDR2: LNHDA and SQIVND (reference sequence). This CDR3 is built from 16 residues. The CDR3 sequence: CASSADPTLGPNEQFF. Written as DNA, the CDR3 is TGTGCCAGTAGCGCTGATCCCACCCTCGGCCCCAATGAGCAGTTCTTC.

The chain carries TRBV12-5 and TRBJ1-2, with D hard to call. Trimming shortened V by 1 base and J by 7 bases, and 13 bases separated the two germline ends. The CDR3 is 14 amino acids. The V gene's germline CDR1 is LGHNT and CDR2 FRNRAP. This chain's CDR3 is CASGLGLGYGGYTF. The CDR3 nucleotides are TGTGCTAGTGGTTTGGGTTTGGGATATGGTGGCTACACCTTC.

The chain recombines TRBV7-3 with TRBJ2-7, with D unresolved. Germline values: CDR1 SGHTA, CDR2 FQGTGA. The V end was cut by 0 bases, the J end by 6 bases, with 9 bases between. The CDR3 sequence is 13 residues long. As DNA, the CDR3 is TGTGCCAGCAGCTTAACAAAAGAAGGCGAGCAGTACTTC. This gives the protein CASSLTKEGEQYF. Full variable domain (rest looked up from reference TRBV7-3 and TRBJ2-7): GAGVSQTPSNKVTEKGKYVELRCDPISGHTALYWYRQSLGQGPEFLIYFQGTGAADDSGLPNDRFFAVRPEGSVSTLKIQRTERGDSAVYLCASSLTKEGEQYFGPGTRLTVT.

The rearrangement uses TRBV29-1 and TRBJ1-2; no firm D call. Germline CDR1 is SQVTM and CDR2 is ANQGSEA. The CDR3 runs 16 residues. V lost 7 bases and J 5 bases, leaving 26 bases between the germline ends. For the CDR3, the DNA is TGCAGCGCCCTCACCCTCGACATAGGGATGGGGTATGGCTACACCTTC. Amino acid sequence: CSALTLDIGMGYGYTF.